One sample yielded the 18 T cell receptor beta chains listed below, sequenced in a study of blood T cell repertoires in COVID-19. Libraries were prepared by immunoSEQ multiplex PCR; TCRdb keeps only in-frame clonotypes and omits some of them. The data show under 300,000 clones, approximately 85% seen once. Sequencing used peripheral blood. The origin of the receptors is a woman aged 65 to 85 with acute or convalescent COVID-19.

The chain joins TRBV7-2 to TRBJ1-2, with D uncertain. CDR1 and CDR2 (germline): SGHTA, FQGNSA. The length of the CDR3 is 13 residues. With 0 bases removed from V and 2 bases from J, the gap between germline ends came to 4 bases. This CDR3 reads CASSLATNYGYTF. DNA of the CDR3: TGTGCCAGCAGCTTAGCTACAAACTATGGCTACACCTTC. Supplemented by reference TRBV7-2 and TRBJ1-2, the full variable domain reads GAGVSQSPSNKVTEKGKDVELRCDPISGHTALYWYRQSLGQGLEFLIYFQGNSAPDKSGLPSDRFSAERTGGSVSTLTIQRTQQEDSAVYLCASSLATNYGYTFGSGTRLTVV.

The rearrangement uses TRBV5-1 and TRBJ1-5; D unclear. The CDR3 extends over 13 amino acids. Trimming took off 1 base at V and 7 bases at J, with 9 bases between the two ends. Looked up from germline, CDR1 is SGHRS and CDR2 is YFSETQ. The DNA of the CDR3 is TGCGCCAGCAGCTTGTCCGGAGACCAGCCCCAGCATTTT. This gives the protein CASSLSGDQPQHF.

J is TRBJ2-5 and V is TRBV19; D gene ambiguous. V was shortened by 0 bases and J by 5 bases, with 4 bases between the two germline ends. From germline, CDR1 is LNHDA and CDR2 SQIVND (reference sequence). CDR3 length: 12 amino acids. In DNA, the CDR3 is TGTGCCAGTAGTATAGATGAGGAGACCCAGTACTTC. Translation gives CASSIDEETQYF.

The CDR3 DNA follows: TGTGCCAGCAGCCCGGGGGGCCGTCTCTCCTACAATGAGCAGTTCTTC. Translation: CASSPGGRLSYNEQFF. V and J are TRBV5-5 and TRBJ2-1; D is perhaps TRBD2 (7 bases). CDR1 and CDR2 from the germline V gene are SGHKS and YYEKEE (reference sequence). V shed 4 bases and J shed 0 bases, with 14 bases lying between them. This CDR3 region has 16 residues.

V and J are TRBV4-1 and TRBJ2-1; maybe TRBD1 (5 bases). Germline V gives CDR1 MGHRA, CDR2 YSYEKL. Trimming shortened V by 1 base and J by 8 bases, and 12 bases separated the two germline ends. The CDR3 covers 14 residues. The CDR3 here is CASSQAAGRDEQFF. The CDR3 region has the DNA TGCGCCAGCAGCCAAGCCGCAGGGCGTGATGAGCAGTTCTTC.

CDR3 sequence: CASSHGQGRNQPQHF. CDR3 DNA: TGTGCCAGCAGCCACGGACAGGGGAGGAATCAGCCCCAGCATTTT. The rearrangement uses TRBV3-1 (or the pseudogene TRBV3-2) and TRBJ1-5; 9 nucleotides line up with TRBD1. J lost 4 bases, V lost 3 bases, and 4 bases had no gene match. This CDR3 spans 15 amino acids. Germline CDR1 LGHDT, CDR2 YNNKEL (reference sequence).

This clone has more than one count but fewer than ten. The chain employs TRBV2 and TRBJ1-1; TRBD1 might be the D (5 bases). Trimming stripped 1 base from V and 2 bases from J, with 11 bases between. The length of the CDR3 is 15 residues. CDR1 and CDR2 from the germline V gene are SNHLY and FYNNEI. The CDR3 loop reads CASSEGLGLNTEAFF. The CDR3 DNA sequence: TGTGCCAGCAGTGAAGGCCTGGGGCTCAACACTGAAGCTTTCTTT.

The chain joins TRBV3-1 (or the pseudogene TRBV3-2) to TRBJ1-2; 8 nucleotides match TRBD1. Germline trimming cut 4 bases from V and 10 bases from J; bases unmatched to any gene: 8. Germline V gene lookup returns CDR1 LGHDT and CDR2 YNNKEL (reference sequence). The CDR3 length is 13 residues. CDR3 residues: CASSRTGGGFYTF. The CDR3 nucleotides are TGTGCCAGCAGCCGAACAGGGGGTGGCTTCTACACCTTC.

The rearrangement uses TRBV3-1 (or the pseudogene TRBV3-2) and TRBJ1-2; perhaps TRBD1 as D (6 bases). Germline CDR1 and CDR2: LGHDT and YNNKEL (reference sequence). Trimming cost V 4 bases and J 4 bases, with 16 bases left between them. The CDR3 is 15 amino acids. CDR3 DNA: TGTGCCAGCAGCCCCTCGACAGGTTATGCCTATGGCTACACCTTC. Translating gives CASSPSTGYAYGYTF.

This chain links TRBV2 with TRBJ1-2; D not certain. The V gene's germline CDR1 is SNHLY and CDR2 FYNNEI. Trimming took off 0 bases at V and 9 bases at J, with 8 bases between the two ends. The CDR3 consists of 12 residues. CDR3 bases: TGTGCCAGCAGTGAAGCGGGCGCTCGCTACACCTTC. Translating gives CASSEAGARYTF.

This clone was picked up a small number of times. The chain carries TRBV4-2 and TRBJ1-3; D unresolved. Trimming stripped 0 bases from V and 9 bases from J, with 9 bases between. CDR3 size: 13 residues. CDR1 and CDR2 from the germline V gene are LGHNA and YNFKEQ. The DNA for the CDR3 is TGTGCCAGCAGCCAAGATCATTTCGGCACCATATATTTT. It encodes CASSQDHFGTIYF.

This clone has just a few counts. V is TRBV18 and J is TRBJ1-1; D call uncertain. V gave up 4 bases and J gave up 1 base, with 4 bases separating them. Looked up from germline, CDR1 is KGHSH and CDR2 is LQKENI. CDR3 length equals 12 residues. CDR3 nucleotide sequence: TGTGCCAGCTCACAACAGAACACTGAAGCTTTCTTT. This encodes CASSQQNTEAFF.

V and J are TRBV5-4 and TRBJ2-7, with a possible D match to TRBD1 (6 bases). The CDR3 runs to 15 residues. Trimming took 3 bases from V and 4 from J, leaving 17 bases between them. Germline lookup yields CDR1 SGHNT and CDR2 YYREEE (reference sequence). CDR3 DNA sequence: TGTGCCAGCAGCTCCCGGGACACGGGTCTTTACGAGCAGTACTTC. Encoded protein: CASSSRDTGLYEQYF.

This clone was detected once. The same CDR3 is also encoded by other DNA sequences in this sample. This chain uses TRBV25-1 with TRBJ1-1, with D possibly being TRBD1 (6 bases). V was clipped by 4 bases and J by 3 bases, with 9 bases between them. Germline CDR1 is MGHDK and CDR2 is SYGVNS. This CDR3 region has 13 residues. The CDR3 DNA sequence: TGTGCCAGCAGTGGGGGGCAGGACACTGAAGCTTTCTTT. Amino acid sequence: CASSGGQDTEAFF.

J is TRBJ1-1 and V is TRBV9, with TRBD1 matching over 8 bases. V was pared by 2 bases and J by 2 bases, with 8 bases of the junction left unmatched. Germline assignment: CDR1 SGDLS and CDR2 YYNGEE. The CDR3 totals 16 residues. CDR3 amino acids: CASSVLTGAFNTEAFF. In DNA, the CDR3 is TGTGCCAGCAGCGTCCTGACAGGGGCTTTCAACACTGAAGCTTTCTTT.

V gene TRBV5-6 combines with J gene TRBJ1-2; D is perhaps TRBD1 (6 bases). Germline lookup yields CDR1 SGHDT and CDR2 YYEEEE. V was clipped by 1 base and J by 4 bases, with 20 bases between them. There are 17 residues in the CDR3. The DNA for the CDR3 is TGTGCCAGCAGCTTGCCACCCACGGGACATCTCTCCTATGGCTACACCTTC. Amino acid sequence: CASSLPPTGHLSYGYTF.

This clone was seen just once. V and J are TRBV5-4 and TRBJ1-2; maybe TRBD1 (5 bases). The CDR3 loop spans 15 amino acids. V was trimmed by 0 bases and J by 4 bases, leaving 13 bases between them. In germline, CDR1 is SGHNT, CDR2 YYREEE (reference sequence). The CDR3, as DNA: TGTGCCAGCAGCTTGGTACAGGCCCATATCTATGGCTACACCTTC. This sequence encodes CASSLVQAHIYGYTF.

The chain links TRBV7-3 to TRBJ2-2, with D tentatively TRBD2 (6 bases). CDR1 is SGHTA, CDR2 FQGTGA, per germline. This CDR3 region has 13 residues. The ends were cut back, 3 bases at V and 5 bases at J, with 7 bases in the middle. This CDR3 reads CASSFGGTGELFF. The CDR3 DNA sequence: TGTGCCAGCAGCTTCGGGGGAACCGGGGAGCTGTTTTTT.